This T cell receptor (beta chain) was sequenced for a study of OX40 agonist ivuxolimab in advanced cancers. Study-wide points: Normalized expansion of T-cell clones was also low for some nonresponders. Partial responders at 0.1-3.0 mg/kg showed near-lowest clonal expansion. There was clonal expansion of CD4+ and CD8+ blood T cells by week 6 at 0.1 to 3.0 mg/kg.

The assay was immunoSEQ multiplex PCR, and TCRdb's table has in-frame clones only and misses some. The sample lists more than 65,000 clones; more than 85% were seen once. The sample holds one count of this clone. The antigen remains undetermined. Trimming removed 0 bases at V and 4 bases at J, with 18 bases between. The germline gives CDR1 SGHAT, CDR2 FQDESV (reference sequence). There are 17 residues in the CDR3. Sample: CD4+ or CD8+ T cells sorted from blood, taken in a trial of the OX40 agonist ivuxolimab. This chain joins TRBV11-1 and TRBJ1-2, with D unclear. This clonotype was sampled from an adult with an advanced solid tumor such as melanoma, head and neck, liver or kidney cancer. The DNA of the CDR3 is TGTGCCAGCAGCTTAGCCGGCTCGGGCTTAGGTGCCTATGGCTACACCTTC. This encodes CASSLAGSGLGAYGYTF. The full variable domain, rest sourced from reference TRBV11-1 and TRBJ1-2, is EAEVAQSPRYKITEKSQAVAFWCDPISGHATLYWYRQILGQGPELLVQFQDESVVDDSQLPKDRFSAERLKGVDSTLKIQPAELGDSAMYLCASSLAGSGLGAYGYTFGSGTRLTVV.